The entry below describes one T cell receptor (beta chain). Original analysis: Amplifying reference gene primers gave estimates of nucleated cell counts. Here immunoSEQ multiplex PCR was the method, and the copy in TCRdb shows in-frame clones only, minus some. V and J calls and clone size are given by that table; D and trimming were obtained from the DNA. The sample shows about 400,000 clones, around 84% of them seen only once. The sample originates from a study of blood T cell repertoires in COVID-19. Background on the study: Some COVID-19 samples were acute and others convalescent; all came from the United States, Italy and Spain. Sample material is recorded as cDNA or gDNA derived from T cells, B-cell-depleted T cells, or PBMCs.

CDR1 and CDR2 from the germline V gene are SEHNR and FQNEAQ (reference sequence). V was clipped by 5 bases and J by 3 bases; unmatched bases: 14. The CDR3 loop spans 17 amino acids. The chain recombines TRBV7-9 with TRBJ2-5; 8 nucleotides match TRBD2. This sequence was found in a human donor in a cohort sampled during active COVID-19. The sequencing sample was made of peripheral blood. The CDR3 protein is CASSPTGTSRIEETQYF. CDR3 coding DNA: TGTGCCAGCAGCCCGACGGGGACTAGTCGCATCGAAGAGACCCAGTACTTC.